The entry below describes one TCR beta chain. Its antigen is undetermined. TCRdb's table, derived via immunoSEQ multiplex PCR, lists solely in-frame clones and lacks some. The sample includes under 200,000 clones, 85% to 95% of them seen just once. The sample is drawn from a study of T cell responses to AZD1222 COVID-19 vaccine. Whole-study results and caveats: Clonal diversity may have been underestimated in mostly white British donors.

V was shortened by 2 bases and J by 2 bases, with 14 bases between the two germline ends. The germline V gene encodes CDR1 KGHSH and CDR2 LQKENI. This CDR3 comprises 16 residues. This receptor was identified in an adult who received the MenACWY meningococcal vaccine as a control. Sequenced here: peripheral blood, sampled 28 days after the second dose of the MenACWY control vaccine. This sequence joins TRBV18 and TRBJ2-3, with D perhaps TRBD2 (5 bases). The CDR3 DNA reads TGTGCCAGCTCACCAAGGAGCGGAGCGACCACAGATACGCAGTATTTT. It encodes CASSPRSGATTDTQYF.